A single sample is the source of the 4 T cell receptor beta chains below, sequenced in a study of hypomethylating agent response in myelodysplastic syndrome. This table comes from immunoSEQ multiplex PCR, and its TCRdb copy is limited to in-frame clones, with some not included. The repertoire includes fewer than 2,000 clones, 86% of them detected once, and about 4% sits in the top ten. The sequenced sample was bone marrow, obtained before or after starting hypomethylating agent treatment for myelodysplastic syndrome (not recorded which). The receptors come from a human donor with myelodysplastic syndrome.

The chain carries TRBV15 and TRBJ1-1; D unclear. The germline CDR1 and CDR2 sequences are LNHNV and YYDKDF (reference sequence). Trimming shortened V by 0 bases and J by 1 base, and 6 bases separated the two germline ends. This CDR3 contains 14 residues. This CDR3 is CATSREIQNTEAFF. DNA for the CDR3: TGTGCCACCAGCAGAGAGATACAGAACACTGAAGCTTTCTTT.

The chain combines TRBV13 with TRBJ1-2; no clear D gene. CDR3 size: 12 residues. CDR1 and CDR2 from the germline V gene are PRHDT and FYEKMQ (reference sequence). With 0 bases removed from V and 8 bases from J, the gap between germline ends came to 7 bases. The CDR3 loop is CASSLGGRGYTF. The CDR3 DNA reads as TGTGCCAGCAGCTTAGGAGGCCGGGGCTACACCTTC.

The chain is built from TRBV14 and TRBJ2-2; TRBD1 or TRBD2 may be the D gene (6 bases each). V lost 3 bases and J 5 bases, leaving 22 bases between the germline ends. This CDR3 has 18 residues. CDR1 and CDR2 from the germline V gene are SGHDN and FVKESK. The CDR3 region is CASSQSSGGSRRTGELFF. The CDR3 DNA reads TGTGCCAGCAGCCAGTCTTCCGGGGGCTCTCGTCGGACCGGGGAGCTGTTTTTT.

The chain is built from TRBV29-1 and TRBJ1-2; D not certain. The V gene's germline CDR1 is SQVTM and CDR2 ANQGSEA. This CDR3 is built from 11 residues. V shed 4 bases and J shed 5 bases, with 8 bases lying between them. CDR3 DNA sequence: TGCAGCGTTGTGACGGAATATGGCTACACCTTC. Protein sequence: CSVVTEYGYTF.